This TCR beta chain stems from a study of blood T cell repertoires in COVID-19. From germline, CDR1 is LGHNA and CDR2 YSLEER. V gave up 5 bases and J gave up 9 bases; unmatched junction bases: 7. The CDR3 covers 13 residues. The protocol was immunoSEQ multiplex PCR, while the TCRdb copy is restricted to in-frame clones and leaves out a portion. The data show tens of thousands of clones, approximately 90% seen once. The sample was peripheral blood. This sequence was found in a woman in her sixties or seventies with acute or convalescent COVID-19. The rearrangement uses TRBV4-3 and TRBJ2-1; TRBD2 matches at 7 bases. The chain's CDR3 is CASSTLTGGEQFF. Written as DNA, the CDR3 is TGCGCCAGCAGCACTCTGACGGGAGGTGAGCAGTTCTTC.